Shown below are 24 T cell receptor beta chains from a single sample sequenced in a study of blood T cells in healthy people across ages. A sample-barcoded 5' primer and a J-beta primer mix were used in a second PCR of roughly 6 to 12 cycles. TCRdb recomputed calls from the 5' RACE reads with MiXCR, one row per CDR3 protein. This repertoire shows roughly 800,000 distinct CDR3 sequences, about 62% found once; its top ten account for over 20%. Sequencing was carried out using blood. Every receptor here comes from a man aged 25 to 45 in good health.

This chain connects TRBV4-1 to TRBJ2-1; 7 nucleotides align to TRBD2. V shed 0 bases and J 10 bases; nucleotides not matched to a gene: 3. The CDR3 covers 13 residues. The germline V gene has CDR1 MGHRA and CDR2 YSYEKL. The CDR3 sequence: CASSQDGGGEQFF. The CDR3 nucleotides are TGCGCCAGCAGCCAAGATGGGGGGGGGGAGCAGTTCTTC.

This chain links TRBV5-6 with TRBJ2-6; a weak D match, TRBD2 (6 bases). The CDR3 is made up of 16 amino acids. With 0 bases removed from V and 0 bases from J, the gap between germline ends came to 7 bases. Germline V gene lookup returns CDR1 SGHDT and CDR2 YYEEEE. The CDR3 protein is CASSLVGGSGANVLTF. The CDR3 coding sequence is TGTGCCAGCAGCTTGGTGGGGGGCTCTGGGGCCAACGTCCTGACTTTC.

The V gene is TRBV6-2 or TRBV6-3, the J gene TRBJ1-1; D is undetermined. Germline loops: CDR1 MNHEY, CDR2 SVGEGT. CDR3 length: 17 amino acids. V lost 0 bases to trimming and J lost 0 bases, with 14 bases between them. The CDR3 coding sequence is TGTGCCAGCAGTTACTCGACGGGCAAAGGTCTGAACACTGAAGCTTTCTTT. As protein: CASSYSTGKGLNTEAFF.

J is TRBJ1-5 and V is TRBV27; unclear D gene. This CDR3 spans 18 amino acids. V was cut by 2 bases and J by 5 bases, with 22 bases left in between. The germline V gene encodes CDR1 MNHEY and CDR2 SMNVEV (reference sequence). This CDR3 reads CASSLPISKAPYDQPQHF. CDR3 bases: TGTGCCAGCAGTTTACCCATCTCAAAGGCACCGTACGATCAGCCCCAGCATTTT.

Only a few counts were recorded for this clonotype. The chain combines TRBV7-9 with TRBJ1-6; weak D call: TRBD1 (5 bases). This CDR3 region has 15 residues. With 1 base removed from V and 6 bases from J, the gap between germline ends came to 10 bases. Germline V gene data show CDR1 as SEHNR and CDR2 as FQNEAQ (reference sequence). The CDR3 bases are TGTGCCAGCAGCTTAGTCGGGACCGTTAATTCACCCCTCCACTTT. It yields the protein CASSLVGTVNSPLHF.

The chain has TRBV5-1 and TRBJ2-3, with a weak D call TRBD1 (6 bases). The CDR3 sequence is 14 residues long. CDR1 is SGHRS and CDR2 is YFSETQ in the germline V gene. Trimming left V 1 base short and J 2 bases short, with 8 bases between. CDR3 residues: CASSLNRVTDTQYF. CDR3 DNA: TGCGCCAGCAGCTTGAACAGGGTCACAGATACGCAGTATTTT.

The chain links TRBV20-1 to TRBJ2-5; D assignment may be TRBD1 or TRBD2 (5 bases each). TRBJ2-7 matches the DNA end more closely, so the J call is doubtful. The germline V gene has CDR1 DFQATT and CDR2 SNEGSKA (reference sequence). This CDR3 is 13 amino acids long. CDR3 coding DNA: TGCAGTGCCGTAGGGGAGTTGCCCTACGAGCAGTACTTC. Translating gives CSAVGELPYEQYF.

A note on this clonotype: A much larger clone lies one base from this, so it may be a read error. The V gene is TRBV7-2, the J gene TRBJ2-5; 8 bases are a match to TRBD1. The CDR3 consists of 13 residues. Germline V gives CDR1 SGHTA, CDR2 FQGNSA. V shed 7 bases, J shed 11 bases, and the junction held 12 bases outside the gene matches. The CDR3: CASTNDRGNEQYF. The CDR3 DNA is TGTGCCAGCACCAATGACAGGGGTAATGAGCAGTACTTC. Full variable domain (rest looked up from reference TRBV7-2 and TRBJ2-5): GAGVSQSPSNKVTEKGKDVELRCDPISGHTALYWYRQSLGQGLEFLIYFQGNSAPDKSGLPSDRFSAERTGGSVSTLTIQRTQQEDSAVYLCASTNDRGNEQYFGPGTRLLVL.

As regards this clonotype: This could be a read error, since a much larger clone is one nucleotide away. The CDR3 sequence: CASSLRAAEGGETQYF. CDR3 nucleotides: TGTGCCAGCAGCTTACGGGCCGCCGAGGGAGGAGAGACCCAGTACTTC. V gene TRBV7-2 combines with J gene TRBJ2-5; a weak D match, TRBD2 (6 bases). CDR3 length: 16 residues. Between the trimmed V and J ends, which lost 2 bases and 4 bases, there was a span of 17 bases. Germline loops: CDR1 SGHTA, CDR2 FQGNSA. Filled out from reference TRBV7-2 and TRBJ2-5, the complete variable domain reads GAGVSQSPSNKVTEKGKDVELRCDPISGHTALYWYRQSLGQGLEFLIYFQGNSAPDKSGLPSDRFSAERTGGSVSTLTIQRTQQEDSAVYLCASSLRAAEGGETQYFGPGTRLLVL.

V usage is TRBV7-2 and J usage is TRBJ1-2; TRBD1 matches 10 bases. Germline V CDR1 and CDR2: SGHTA, FQGNSA. The J segment lost 7 bases and the V segment lost 6 bases, leaving 5 bases of the junction unmatched. CDR3 size: 13 residues. The CDR3 DNA reads TGTGCCAGCAGGCCACGACAGGGGGCTGGCTACACCTTC. Protein sequence: CASRPRQGAGYTF.

On this clonotype: Sequence at one end of the junction differs from germline and may be a read error. V gene TRBV7-2 combines with J gene TRBJ2-6; no firm D call. Germline V gene data show CDR1 as SGHTA and CDR2 as FQGNSA. The CDR3 has 15 residues. CDR3 in amino acids: CASSSQPSGANVLTF. The DNA for the CDR3 is TGTGCTAGCAGCTCACAGCCCTCTGGGGCCAACGTCCTGACTTTC.

The CDR3 DNA reads TGTGCCAGCAGAGGTAGCGGGGACGGTTTAGATACGCAGTATTTT. This translates into CASRGSGDGLDTQYF. The rearrangement links TRBV6-6 to TRBJ2-3, with 8 nucleotides matching TRBD2. The CDR3 covers 15 residues. The J segment lost 5 bases and the V segment lost 6 bases, leaving 10 bases of the junction unmatched. Germline loops: CDR1 MNHNY, CDR2 SVGAGI (reference sequence).

This chain uses TRBV7-2 with TRBJ2-1, with 12 bases lining up with TRBD2. CDR3 length: 15 amino acids. V lost 5 bases, J lost 5 bases, and 4 bases stayed unmatched. In germline, CDR1 is SGHTA, CDR2 FQGNSA. The CDR3 nucleotides are TGTGCCAGCAGCCACGGACTAGCGGGGCACAATGAGCAGTTCTTC. This translates into CASSHGLAGHNEQFF.

The chain joins TRBV30 to TRBJ1-1; 8 bases align to TRBD1. CDR3 length: 15 amino acids. V lost 1 base to trimming and J lost 5 bases; unmatched junction nucleotides: 9. The germline V gene has CDR1 GTSNPN and CDR2 SVGIG (reference sequence). For the CDR3, the DNA is TGTGCCTGGAGTGGAGGGGCAGGGGGCGAAACTGAAGCTTTCTTT. It yields the protein CAWSGGAGGETEAFF.

The chain has TRBV7-2 and TRBJ1-4, with D possibly TRBD1 on 5 matching bases. The V end lost 5 bases, the J end lost 7 bases, and 17 bases lay between the germline ends. The CDR3 runs to 15 residues. The germline V gene encodes CDR1 SGHTA and CDR2 FQGNSA. CDR3 residues: CASSPQAGKSEKLFF. In DNA, the CDR3 is TGTGCCAGCAGCCCCCAGGCAGGGAAGAGTGAAAAACTGTTTTTT.

This clonotype occurred once. The germline gene is not matched at one end of the junction; a read error may be the cause. The chain links TRBV27 to TRBJ1-1; D not certain. In germline, CDR1 is MNHEY, CDR2 SMNVEV (reference sequence). This CDR3 contains 14 residues. The CDR3 coding sequence is TGTGCCAACAGTGGGTTCGAGGAGGACACTGAAGCTTTCTTT. Translated, it gives CANSGFEEDTEAFF.

This clonotype was seen a handful of times. This rearrangement joins TRBV10-3 to TRBJ2-1; the match to TRBD1 covers 10 bases. Trimming at V came to 10 bases and at J to 5 bases, leaving 8 bases not matched to a gene. CDR1 and CDR2 (germline): ENHRY, SYGVKD. This CDR3 is 14 amino acids long. CDR3 bases: TGTGCCACCTTTCCCGGGACAGGGGACAATGAGCAGTTCTTC. Amino acid sequence: CATFPGTGDNEQFF.

CDR3 coding DNA: TGTGCCAGCAGCTTTACTATCATTCCAATAGGTAGCGGGAGGCCCGAGCAGTACTTC. It encodes CASSFTIIPIGSGRPEQYF. This rearrangement joins TRBV27 to TRBJ2-4; 10 nucleotides align to TRBD2. The end of the DNA fits TRBJ2-7 better, so the J call may be wrong. The CDR3 sequence is 19 residues long. Germline V CDR1 and CDR2: MNHEY, SMNVEV (reference sequence).

This clonotype appeared a few times. The V call is TRBV10-3, the J call TRBJ2-4; D perhaps matches TRBD1 (5 bases). Matching the DNA end better, TRBJ2-7 makes the J call doubtful. Per the germline V gene, CDR1 is ENHRY and CDR2 is SYGVKD. The CDR3 is made up of 15 amino acids. Here the CDR3 reads CATRPGQGRPYEQYF. DNA of the CDR3: TGTGCCACGCGCCCCGGGCAGGGAAGACCCTACGAGCAGTACTTC.

This clonotype was seen only a few times. The genes are TRBV29-1 and TRBJ2-7; TRBD1 aligns across 7 bases. Germline V gives CDR1 SQVTM, CDR2 ANQGSEA. The V segment lost 6 bases and the J segment 2 bases; nucleotides outside the gene matches: 7. CDR3 length: 13 amino acids. CDR3 coding DNA: TGCAGCGTGGGTGGGGACAGTCCCTACGAGCAGTACTTC. It translates to CSVGGDSPYEQYF.

This clonotype has just a few counts. The J gene is TRBJ2-7, the V gene TRBV27, with D possibly being TRBD1 or TRBD2 (5 bases each). The germline gives CDR1 MNHEY, CDR2 SMNVEV (reference sequence). Trimming shortened V by 3 bases and J by 1 base, and 10 bases separated the two germline ends. CDR3 size: 14 residues. CDR3 protein: CASSFSDSSYEQYF. CDR3 DNA: TGTGCCAGCAGTTTTAGCGACAGTTCCTACGAGCAGTACTTC.

This clonotype appeared a few times. This sequence joins TRBV4-3 and TRBJ1-2, with 9 bases that match TRBD1. With V trimmed by 1 base and J by 4 bases, 16 bases remained unmatched. This CDR3 comprises 19 residues. Germline V gene lookup returns CDR1 LGHNA and CDR2 YSLEER. The CDR3 DNA is TGCGCCAGCAGCCAAGCGACCGGGACAGGGACAGTGTTGGGCTATGGCTACACCTTC. Encoded protein: CASSQATGTGTVLGYGYTF.

J is TRBJ2-1 and V is TRBV12-3 or TRBV12-4, with TRBD2 as a possible D gene (6 bases). This CDR3 comprises 16 residues. Trimming pared 7 bases from V and 7 bases from J, leaving 23 bases between. Here the CDR3 DNA reads TGTGCCAGCATCGCTGGTCAGGGACTGCAGTTGAATGAGCAGTTCTTC. Protein product: CASIAGQGLQLNEQFF.

The rearrangement uses TRBV3-1 and TRBJ2-2; D remains ambiguous. Trimming stripped 1 base from V and 6 bases from J, with 12 bases between. The CDR3 consists of 15 residues. CDR1 and CDR2 from the germline V gene are LGHDT and YNNKEL (reference sequence). CDR3 in amino acids: CASSQAYWASGELFF. In DNA, the CDR3 is TGTGCCAGCAGCCAAGCGTATTGGGCATCCGGGGAGCTGTTTTTT.